This entry lists 17 T cell receptor beta chains sequenced from one sample in a study of regulatory T cells in long-lasting Graves disease. Combining iRepertoire HTBI primers with Arm-PCR of CDR3 regions, the authors built TCR beta libraries. TCRdb re-derived calls from the multiplex PCR reads in MiXCR, one entry per CDR3 protein. Of some 460,000 distinct CDR3 sequences listed, around 15% are singletons. Time point: newly diagnosed GD, antithyroid drugs for less than 3 months. Researchers made the TCR library from RNA that was extracted from PBMCs. These data were also filed under a second study, of T cells in Graves' hyperthyroidism and ophthalmopathy.

The material sequenced was peripheral blood mononuclear cells (PBMCs), taken at new diagnosis, from a patient treated with antithyroid drugs. These receptors were taken from a man aged 35-49 years with Graves disease.

This clonotype was found a few times. V and J are TRBV20-1 and TRBJ2-7; 10 nucleotides match TRBD2. V was clipped by 5 bases and J by 4 bases; unmatched bases: 5. The CDR3 loop spans 13 amino acids. The germline CDR1 and CDR2 sequences are DFQATT and SNEGSKA (reference sequence). CDR3 amino acids: CSAPGLARYEQYF. DNA of the CDR3: TGCAGTGCTCCGGGACTAGCGCGTTACGAGCAGTACTTC.

This clonotype has a count of ten or more. The chain recombines TRBV6-2 or TRBV6-3 with TRBJ2-5; D is ambiguous. Germline assignment: CDR1 MNHEY and CDR2 SVGEGT. Trimming stripped 0 bases from V and 5 bases from J, with 13 bases between. The CDR3 spans 15 residues. CDR3 protein: CASSYSEVGIETQYF. CDR3 DNA sequence: TGTGCCAGCAGTTACTCCGAGGTTGGGATCGAGACCCAGTACTTC.

At least ten counts were recorded for this clonotype. The V gene is TRBV7-8, the J gene TRBJ1-5; TRBD1 matches at 9 bases. The CDR3 is 14 residues long. V shed 1 base and J 7 bases; nucleotides not matched to a gene: 2. Germline V gives CDR1 SGHVS, CDR2 FQNEAQ. The CDR3 sequence is CASSLGGQGQPQHF. The CDR3 bases are TGTGCCAGCAGCTTAGGGGGACAGGGCCAGCCCCAGCATTTT.

This clonotype occurred many times. V gene TRBV20-1 combines with J gene TRBJ2-1; 11 nucleotides agree with TRBD2. V shed 0 bases, J shed 10 bases, and the junction held 8 bases outside the gene matches. The CDR3 covers 15 residues. Per germline, CDR1 DFQATT and CDR2 SNEGSKA (reference sequence). In DNA, the CDR3 is TGCAGTGCTAGAGATCTGGAACTAGCGGGAGAGGAGCAGTTCTTC. Its translation is CSARDLELAGEEQFF.

This clonotype was detected a few times. The chain carries TRBV15 and TRBJ1-2; 10 bases line up with TRBD1. The CDR3 has 14 residues. V lost 5 bases and J lost 5; bases outside the gene matches: 5. Looked up from germline, CDR1 is LNHNV and CDR2 is YYDKDF (reference sequence). In DNA, the CDR3 is TGTGCCACCAGCGTACCGGGACAGGGGTATGGCTACACCTTC. Translated: CATSVPGQGYGYTF.

This clonotype was counted at least ten times. The rearrangement joins TRBV6-9 to TRBJ2-7; the match to TRBD2 covers 9 bases. The CDR3 runs to 15 residues. The germline gives CDR1 MNHGY, CDR2 SVAAGI. V was pared by 4 bases and J by 5 bases, with 9 bases of the junction left unmatched. The CDR3 here is CASSSPSGRRNEQYF. In nucleotides, the CDR3 is TGTGCCAGCAGTTCCCCGAGCGGGAGGAGGAACGAGCAGTACTTC.

This clonotype showed up just a few times. The J gene is TRBJ1-5, the V gene TRBV4-1; 7 nucleotides align to TRBD1. Germline assignment: CDR1 MGHRA and CDR2 YSYEKL. The V gene end was trimmed by 0 bases and the J gene end by 7 bases; junction bases not matched to a gene: 12. The CDR3 covers 17 residues. CDR3 nucleotide sequence: TGCGCCAGCAGCCAAGAAAGGGTAGAGGGGGCCGGGCAGCCCCAGCATTTT. This codes for CASSQERVEGAGQPQHF.

Comment on this clonotype: A far larger clone is one base from this, pointing to a likely read error. This chain uses TRBV28 with TRBJ2-7; 9 bases fit TRBD2. Germline-derived CDR1 and CDR2 are MDHEN and SYDVKM. This CDR3 region has 17 residues. J lost 7 bases, V lost 5 bases, and 18 bases had no gene match. In nucleotides, the CDR3 is TGTGCCAGCAGTGGGGGACTTAGCGGGAGTTCCTACAATGAGCAGTACTTC. Translated: CASSGGLSGSSYNEQYF.

This clonotype was detected only a few times. This chain joins TRBV7-2 and TRBJ1-5, with a possible D match to TRBD1 (6 bases). V lost 0 bases, J lost 6 bases, and 9 bases lay in between. CDR3 length: 14 amino acids. From germline, CDR1 is SGHTA and CDR2 FQGNSA. This chain's CDR3 is CASSLAGGRQPQHF. CDR3 bases: TGTGCCAGCAGCTTAGCAGGGGGGCGTCAGCCCCAGCATTTT.

This chain connects TRBV9 to TRBJ1-2; D is possibly TRBD1 (6 bases). This CDR3 has 15 residues. CDR1 is SGDLS, CDR2 YYNGEE, per germline. The V end lost 3 bases, the J end lost 2 bases, and 14 bases lay between the germline ends. CDR3 in amino acids: CASSAGGQGNYGYTF. CDR3 nucleotide sequence: TGTGCCAGCAGCGCTGGGGGGCAGGGAAACTATGGCTACACCTTC.

J is TRBJ2-5 and V is TRBV24-1; D is perhaps TRBD1 or TRBD2 (5 bases each). CDR3 length equals 15 residues. Germline V lookup: CDR1 KGHDR, CDR2 SFDVKD. V lost 4 bases to trimming and J lost 5 bases, with 16 bases between them. The CDR3 bases are TGTGCCACCAGTGAGAACCGGGCCTGGGGGGAGACCCAGTACTTC. Translation: CATSENRAWGETQYF.

This clonotype was observed at least ten times. The rearrangement uses TRBV5-1 and TRBJ1-1; no clear D. Germline CDR1 reads SGHRS; CDR2 reads YFSETQ. V was cut by 1 base and J by 5 bases, with 9 bases left in between. This CDR3 spans 13 amino acids. The CDR3 coding sequence is TGCGCCAGCAGCTTGAACGGAGGGACTGAAGCTTTCTTT. It translates to CASSLNGGTEAFF.

The chain links TRBV12-3 or TRBV12-4 to TRBJ1-6; 9 nucleotides line up with TRBD1. Trimming at V came to 5 bases and at J to 3 bases, leaving 2 bases not matched to a gene. CDR3 length: 15 residues. The CDR3 nucleotides read TGTGCCAGCAGTGACAGGGGGGACTATAATTCACCCCTCCACTTT. Amino acid sequence: CASSDRGDYNSPLHF.

This clonotype was counted ten times or more. The V call is TRBV12-3 or TRBV12-4, the J call TRBJ2-7, with 8 nucleotides matching TRBD2. The CDR3 sequence is 14 residues long. The V segment lost 5 bases and the J segment 4 bases; nucleotides outside the gene matches: 7. The CDR3 DNA reads as TGTGCCAGCAGTCTCGGACTAGCAGAATACGAGCAGTACTTC. This encodes CASSLGLAEYEQYF.

The table lists this clonotype with many counts. This chain connects TRBV12-3 or TRBV12-4 to TRBJ1-6; 7 positions agree with TRBD1. The V gene end was trimmed by 2 bases and the J gene end by 4 bases; junction bases not matched to a gene: 2. The CDR3 covers 15 residues. The CDR3 nucleotides read TGTGCCAGCAGTTTAACGGGACAGTATAATTCACCCCTCCACTTT. As protein: CASSLTGQYNSPLHF.

This clonotype was recorded a few times. This rearrangement joins TRBV28 to TRBJ1-1, with D unresolved. V was shortened by 3 bases and J by 1 base, with 6 bases between the two germline ends. Germline values: CDR1 MDHEN, CDR2 SYDVKM. CDR3 length: 13 amino acids. CDR3 in amino acids: CASSFAENTEAFF. In DNA, the CDR3 is TGTGCCAGCAGTTTTGCGGAGAACACTGAAGCTTTCTTT. The full variable domain, its missing parts supplied by reference TRBV28 and TRBJ1-1, is DVKVTQSSRYLVKRTGEKVFLECVQDMDHENMFWYRQDPGLGLRLIYFSYDVKMKEKGDIPEGYSVSREKKERFSLILESASTNQTSMYLCASSFAENTEAFFGQGTRLTVV.

J is TRBJ2-5 and V is TRBV5-1; D might be TRBD1 (5 bases). The germline CDR1 and CDR2 sequences are SGHRS and YFSETQ. CDR3 size: 16 residues. V lost 4 bases and J lost 5, with 21 bases in between. CDR3 DNA sequence: TGCGCCAGCAGCCACAGCTTGGCAGGGTTATTCGAGACCCAGTACTTC. It codes for CASSHSLAGLFETQYF. Variable domain in full (rest from reference TRBV5-1 and TRBJ2-5): KAGVTQTPRYLIKTRGQQVTLSCSPISGHRSVSWYQQTPGQGLQFLFEYFSETQRNKGNFPGRFSGRQFSNSRSEMNVSTLELGDSALYLCASSHSLAGLFETQYFGPGTRLLVL.